One TCR beta chain is described in this entry. Its antigen is currently unknown. V was pared by 3 bases and J by 5 bases, with 16 bases between. The CDR3 has 15 amino acids. Germline lookup yields CDR1 LNHDA and CDR2 SQIVND (reference sequence). Regarding treatment: oral pan-JAK inhibitor, 5-10 mg twice daily. As part of sample collection, lesional scalp punch biopsies and peripheral blood were taken from alopecia areata patients. These data belong to a study of CD8+ T cells in alopecia areata. Study overall: Patients in the treated group were given tofacitinib by mouth, 5 to 10 mg twice a day.

As the sequencing template, cDNA was produced by extracting RNA and reverse transcribing it. Clones were sequenced by immunoSEQ multiplex PCR, and TCRdb holds only the in-frame ones, with some missing. The data show 98,000 or so clones, 50% to 75% seen once. Whole-study findings and limits: One nonresponder makes the tie between baseline CD8+ expansion and response uncertain. Higher clonality was seen in lesional scalp than in normal scalp, especially in alopecia totalis/universalis.

Here the sequenced sample was CD8+ T cells sorted from blood, taken at week 4, from a patient treated with tofacitinib. The clonotype was recovered from a human donor with alopecia areata. The rearrangement links TRBV19 to TRBJ1-2; D remains unclear. DNA of the CDR3: TGTGCCAGTAGTATTGCGGCAGGCGGAGGTTATGGCTACACCTTC. It yields the protein CASSIAAGGGYGYTF.